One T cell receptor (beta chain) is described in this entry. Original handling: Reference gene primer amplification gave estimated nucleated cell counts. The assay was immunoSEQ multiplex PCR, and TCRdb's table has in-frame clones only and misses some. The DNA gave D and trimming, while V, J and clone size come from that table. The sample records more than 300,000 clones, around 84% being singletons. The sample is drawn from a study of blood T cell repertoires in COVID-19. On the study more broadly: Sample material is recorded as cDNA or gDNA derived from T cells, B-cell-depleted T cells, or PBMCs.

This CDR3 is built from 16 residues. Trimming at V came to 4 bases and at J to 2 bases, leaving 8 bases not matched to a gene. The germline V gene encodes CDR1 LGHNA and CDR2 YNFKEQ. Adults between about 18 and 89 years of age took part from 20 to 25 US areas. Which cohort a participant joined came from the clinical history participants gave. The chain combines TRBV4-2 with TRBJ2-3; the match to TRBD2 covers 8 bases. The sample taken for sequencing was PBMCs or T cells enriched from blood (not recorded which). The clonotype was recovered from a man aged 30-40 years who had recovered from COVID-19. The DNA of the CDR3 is TGTGCCAGCAGCCCCGAAGCGGGAGTGTCCACAGATACGCAGTATTTT. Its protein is CASSPEAGVSTDTQYF.